Listed here is a single TCR beta chain. Its cognate antigen is unknown. These data come from a study of cytomegalovirus exposure and HLA in healthy donors. Study summary: The roughly 660 first-cohort repertoires shared a platform with the 120 or so validation repertoires, as reported in a later analysis. Whole-study findings and limits: Researchers counted some 150 TCR beta chains as cytomegalovirus-associated. Among TCR sequences, most were rare, though some public TCRs appeared in many donors. The tendency of first-cohort TCR clusters to co-occur in the 100 to 150 validation repertoires emerged from a later analysis.

TCRdb's copy holds only in-frame clones and misses some; the assay was immunoSEQ multiplex PCR. The sample contains under 200,000 clones, 65% to 90% of which appear only once. Input material: PBMCs. The source of this sequence is a woman aged 18-29 years in good health and CMV-seronegative.

CDR3 protein: CASGQALNTEAFF. The DNA for the CDR3 is TGCGCCAGTGGACAGGCCCTGAACACTGAAGCTTTCTTT. The V gene is TRBV5-1, the J gene TRBJ1-1; 7 nucleotides line up with TRBD1. The V segment lost 8 bases and the J segment 0 bases; nucleotides outside the gene matches: 4. CDR1 and CDR2 (germline): SGHRS, YFSETQ. The CDR3 sequence is 13 residues long. Using reference TRBV5-1 and TRBJ1-1 for the parts outside the CDR3, the full variable domain is KAGVTQTPRYLIKTRGQQVTLSCSPISGHRSVSWYQQTPGQGLQFLFEYFSETQRNKGNFPGRFSGRQFSNSRSEMNVSTLELGDSALYLCASGQALNTEAFFGQGTRLTVV.